The sequence of this T cell receptor (beta chain) was determined in a study of T cell responses to AZD1222 COVID-19 vaccine. Repertoires were generated with immunoSEQ multiplex PCR, while TCRdb's copy carries only in-frame clones and drops some. The sample shows 95,000 to 150,000 clones, about nine tenths of them seen only once. The CDR3 loop spans 19 amino acids. Study-level points and caveats: Two AZD1222 doses significantly raised spike-specific TCR breadth and depth over controls. Seropositivity was recorded at baseline in only a handful of AZD1222 recipients.

Worth noting for this clone: Its target is not known.

The chain links TRBV1 to TRBJ1-5; TRBD1, the table's D call, lacks a check against the DNA. TRBV1 is described as a pseudogene. Sample: peripheral blood, taken on day 0 of AZD1222 vaccination. This clonotype originated in an adult in good health. In DNA form, the CDR3 reads TGCACCAGCAGCCAAAAGCCGGAAGGAGGGGGACAGCTGGATCAGCCCCAGCATTTT. It encodes CTSSQKPEGGGQLDQPQHF.